Sequencing of this T cell receptor (beta chain) was carried out in a study of blood T cell repertoires in COVID-19. Across the study: Samples representing acute and convalescent COVID-19 were sourced from the United States, Italy and Spain. Sample material is recorded as cDNA or gDNA derived from T cells, B-cell-depleted T cells, or PBMCs.

The authors' processing: How many nucleated cells were present was estimated from reference gene primer amplification. Generated by immunoSEQ multiplex PCR, the TCRdb table keeps only in-frame clones and is missing some. V and J calls and clone size are those listed in that table; D and trimming were worked out from the DNA. The sample shows about 80,000 clones, more than 70% of them seen only once. The CDR3 spans 16 residues. The V gene end was trimmed by 1 base and the J gene end by 2 bases; junction bases not matched to a gene: 6. Germline CDR1 and CDR2: SGHNT and YENEEA. The V gene is TRBV11-3, the J gene TRBJ2-7; 9 nucleotides align to TRBD1. Sample: peripheral blood. The receptor was isolated from a man aged 55 to 70 with active or convalescent COVID-19. CDR3 bases: TGTGCCAGCAGCTTAGGCGCAGGGGACAGGGCCTACGAGCAGTACTTC. This codes for CASSLGAGDRAYEQYF.